This T cell receptor (beta chain) was identified in a study of post-analysis software for immune sequencing data. Overall study context: In terms of disease course, relapsing-remitting, secondary progressive and progressive-relapsing multiple sclerosis were included. Study findings and constraints: For normalized Chao1 diversity, multiple sclerosis patients scored significantly lower than controls did. Samples from one preparation batch, clustered by F measure, grouped strongly together.

Many counts were recorded for this clonotype. Its antigen is not known. Libraries were made from TCR beta cDNA, and they carried unique molecular identifiers. cDNA molecules numbering about 490,000 came from roughly 0.93 to 9.6 million T cells. TCRdb redid the calling of the PCR reads with MiXCR, one entry per CDR3 protein. The table shows around 180,000 distinct CDR3 sequences, with around 30% occurring only once. This clonotype was obtained from a girl aged 5-17 years with multiple sclerosis. The sequenced material came from blood.

CDR3 sequence: CASSLGAPVAKQFF. The CDR3 nucleotides are TGTGCCAGCAGCTTGGGGGCGCCGGTAGCTAAGCAGTTCTTC. V usage is TRBV5-6 and J usage is TRBJ2-1; D is uncertain. This CDR3 has 14 amino acids. Germline CDR1 is SGHDT and CDR2 is YYEEEE. Trimming shortened V by 0 bases and J by 11 bases, and 15 bases separated the two germline ends.